Shown below are 14 T cell receptor beta chains from a single sample sequenced in a study of CD4 T cells in relation to SARS-CoV-2 and coronaviruses. For these TCRs, the target antigens are not known. Generated by immunoSEQ multiplex PCR, the TCRdb table keeps only in-frame clones and is missing some. The top ten clones hold just over 20% of a sample with about 36,000 clones, 77% of them seen once. Sequenced material: memory CD4+ T cells from PBMCs, cultured in vitro. These receptors came from an adult with COVID-19.

The chain uses TRBV5-1 and TRBJ2-1, with 8 positions matching TRBD1. J was trimmed by 7 bases and V by 7 bases; bases with no gene match: 4. The CDR3 loop spans 12 amino acids. CDR1 is SGHRS, CDR2 YFSETQ, per germline. The DNA for the CDR3 is TGCGCCAGCTCCCGGACAGGGAATGAGCAGTTCTTC. Translating it yields CASSRTGNEQFF.

In its sample, this clone was seen once. The chain combines TRBV24-1 with TRBJ1-5; TRBD1 is a possible D gene (5 bases). The CDR3 extends over 14 amino acids. V was shortened by 4 bases and J by 4 bases, with 10 bases between the two germline ends. Germline V CDR1 and CDR2: KGHDR, SFDVKD. The chain's CDR3 is CATSERGGNQPQHF. Written as DNA, the CDR3 is TGTGCCACCAGTGAAAGGGGAGGTAATCAGCCCCAGCATTTT.

The chain is built from TRBV6-6 and TRBJ2-7; 10 bases match TRBD2. This CDR3 region has 14 residues. Germline V gene lookup returns CDR1 MNHNY and CDR2 SVGAGI (reference sequence). The ends lost 5 bases at V and 1 base at J; junction bases unmatched: 2. The CDR3 reads CASSTTSGSYEQYF. DNA for the CDR3: TGTGCCAGCAGTACGACTAGCGGGTCCTACGAGCAGTACTTC.

The genes are TRBV7-9 and TRBJ1-5, with 7 positions matching TRBD1. Germline V gene sequence: CDR1 SEHNR, CDR2 FQNEAQ (reference sequence). The CDR3 is made up of 14 amino acids. V trimming: 5 bases; J trimming: 3 bases; junction bases outside the gene matches: 4. This chain's CDR3 is CASSRDSNNQPQHF. Here the CDR3 DNA reads TGTGCCAGCAGCCGGGACAGCAACAATCAGCCCCAGCATTTT. Full variable domain (missing parts from reference TRBV7-9 and TRBJ1-5): DTGVSQNPRHKITKRGQNVTFRCDPISEHNRLYWYRQTLGQGPEFLTYFQNEAQLEKSRLLSDRFSAERPKGSFSTLEIQRTEQGDSAMYLCASSRDSNNQPQHFGDGTRLSIL.

The V gene is TRBV7-8, the J gene TRBJ2-5; 11 nucleotides match TRBD2. The CDR3 has 14 residues. Germline trimming cut 10 bases from V and 1 base from J; bases unmatched to any gene: 5. Germline CDR1 is SGHVS and CDR2 is FQNEAQ. The CDR3 DNA reads as TGTGCCACCGGGACTAGCGGCCCCCAAGAGACCCAGTACTTC. Protein product: CATGTSGPQETQYF.

The chain uses TRBV15 and TRBJ2-7, with D possibly TRBD2 on 5 matching bases. The V gene lost 1 base and the J gene lost 2 bases, with 9 bases spanning the gap. There are 14 residues in the CDR3. Germline CDR1 and CDR2: LNHNV and YYDKDF (reference sequence). Written as DNA, the CDR3 is TGTGCCACCAGCAGAGTCCGAGGGCCCTACGAGCAGTACTTC. Translated, it gives CATSRVRGPYEQYF.

The rearrangement uses TRBV28 and TRBJ1-2, with D hard to call. Germline loops: CDR1 MDHEN, CDR2 SYDVKM. V was pared by 2 bases and J by 6 bases, with 1 base between. The CDR3 runs to 10 residues. Here the CDR3 DNA reads TGTGCCAGCAGTTTAAATGGCTACACCTTC. As protein: CASSLNGYTF.

This clone appeared a few times. This chain uses TRBV29-1 with TRBJ2-1, with D unclear. This CDR3 is 13 amino acids long. Germline V lookup: CDR1 SQVTM, CDR2 ANQGSEA. The germline V and J ends were trimmed by 2 bases and 4 bases, with 9 bases remaining between them. This chain's CDR3 is CSVESTAYNEQFF. The CDR3 nucleotides read TGCAGCGTTGAATCAACAGCATACAATGAGCAGTTCTTC.

The chain links TRBV6-2 or TRBV6-3 to TRBJ2-5, with D possibly TRBD1 on 6 matching bases. Trimming removed 4 bases from V and 5 bases from J, with 17 bases in between. This CDR3 spans 15 amino acids. Germline CDR1 and CDR2: MNHEY and SVGEGT. CDR3 DNA sequence: TGTGCCAGCAGTTTAGGGCAGGGGTTTTGGGAGACCCAGTACTTC. Its protein product is CASSLGQGFWETQYF.

The J gene is TRBJ2-1, the V gene TRBV14, with 9 positions matching TRBD2. Trimming removed 4 bases from V and 5 bases from J; junction bases left unmatched: 6. CDR3 length equals 15 residues. Germline V gives CDR1 SGHDN, CDR2 FVKESK. The CDR3 is CASSPKREANNEQFF. The CDR3 DNA reads as TGTGCCAGCAGCCCCAAGCGGGAGGCTAACAATGAGCAGTTCTTC.

The rearrangement joins TRBV11-2 to TRBJ2-4, with 7 positions matching TRBD1. The germline CDR1 and CDR2 sequences are SGHAT and FQNNGV. The CDR3 consists of 18 residues. The junction had 18 bases not matched to a gene; V was cut back by 5 bases and J by 5 bases. The CDR3 coding sequence is TGTGCCAGCAGCACTTTTAGGGGGCGGATGCGAGACCAAAACATTCAGTACTTC. Translated: CASSTFRGRMRDQNIQYF.

V gene TRBV5-4 combines with J gene TRBJ2-5, with 10 nucleotides matching TRBD2. CDR3 length: 15 amino acids. CDR1 is SGHNT, CDR2 YYREEE, per germline (reference sequence). V shed 4 bases, J shed 2 bases, and the junction held 5 bases outside the gene matches. CDR3 amino acids: CASSDKREGQETQYF. CDR3 nucleotide sequence: TGTGCCAGCAGCGATAAGCGGGAGGGACAAGAGACCCAGTACTTC.

This sequence joins TRBV7-9 and TRBJ1-1; D uncertain. Germline loops: CDR1 SEHNR, CDR2 FQNEAQ (reference sequence). This CDR3 region has 12 residues. Trimming took off 7 bases at V and 7 bases at J, with 13 bases between the two ends. CDR3 protein: CASIQFGFEAFF. In DNA, the CDR3 is TGTGCCAGCATTCAATTTGGGTTTGAAGCTTTCTTT.

The chain links TRBV7-2 to TRBJ2-3; D is perhaps TRBD2 (7 bases). Germline CDR1 SGHTA, CDR2 FQGNSA. V was clipped by 3 bases and J by 6 bases, with 13 bases between them. The CDR3 is made up of 14 amino acids. CDR3 sequence (DNA): TGTGCCAGCAGCTTCGAAAGGGGGGGGGATACGCAGTATTTT. Translation gives CASSFERGGDTQYF.